This T cell receptor (beta chain) came from a study of shared clonotypes between healthy human individuals. Looking at the study overall: For every donor, three CD4 naive, three CD4 memory, two CD8 naive and one CD8 memory plates were used. Study outcomes and limitations: Some naive CD4 clonotypes, about 5%, turned up in common across four donors.

Germline CDR1 LNHDA, CDR2 SQIVND (reference sequence). The CDR3 contains 14 residues. Trimming cost V 3 bases and J 1 base, with 9 bases left between them. Sequencing used immunoSEQ multiplex PCR; TCRdb keeps in-frame clones, though not all of them. The repertoire holds around 2,000,000 clones, with roughly 94% as singletons. As for this clone: Its antigen is not known. Distinct nucleotide sequences in the sample also encode this CDR3.

The rearrangement links TRBV19 to TRBJ2-5; D is uncertain. Sequencing was carried out using naive CD4+ T cells sorted from blood. The subset: CD45RA+ positively selected. The clonotype comes from a man younger than 35 in good health. The CDR3 DNA follows: TGTGCCAGTAGTATGTCGGCCGCCCAAGAGACCCAGTACTTC. Its protein is CASSMSAAQETQYF. Drawing the rest from reference TRBV19 and TRBJ2-5, the complete variable domain is DGGITQSPKYLFRKEGQNVTLSCEQNLNHDAMYWYRQDPGQGLRLIYYSQIVNDFQKGDIAEGYSVSREKKESFPLTVTSAQKNPTAFYLCASSMSAAQETQYFGPGTRLLVL.